This entry features one T cell receptor (beta chain) sequence. Its antigen is unidentified. The length of the CDR3 is 16 residues. Germline trimming cut 3 bases from V and 0 bases from J; bases unmatched to any gene: 2. Germline V lookup: CDR1 SGDLS, CDR2 YYNGEE. These data originate in a study of beta chain features in type 1 diabetes. Study findings and constraints: There was a moderate but significant shortening of TCRB CDR3s in all four CD4+ subsets of Type 1 diabetes patients. Cells with high TCR expression could be over-represented when cDNA is sequenced. Researchers reported that naive, central memory and Treg TCRB repertoires appeared more similar in patients than in healthy donors.

Expressed TCRB transcripts got sequenced, as all isolated RNA was reverse transcribed. TCRdb keeps only in-frame clones here, not all; method: immunoSEQ multiplex PCR. The table records approximately 130,000 clones, around 16% of them present only once. The single heparinised draw taken from each donor contained roughly 100 mL of blood on average. CD4+ cells of the naive, central memory, regulatory and stem cell-like memory types were sorted via CD45RO/CCR7/CD25/CD127/CD95/CD27. This receptor was obtained from a man aged 18 to 30 with type 1 diabetes. Sequences were obtained from central memory CD4+ T cells from blood. The rearrangement joins TRBV9 to TRBJ2-5; TRBD2 aligns across 13 bases. The CDR3: CASSEGLAGNQETQYF. As DNA, the CDR3 is TGTGCCAGCAGCGAGGGACTAGCGGGGAACCAAGAGACCCAGTACTTC.